A single sample gave rise to the 16 T cell receptor beta chains below, sequenced in a study of identical twins. TCRdb fed the 5' RACE reads into MiXCR, producing one record per CDR3 protein. The table has about 520,000 distinct CDR3 sequences, about 20% seen once; the top ten hold about 0.91%. These data were also reused for a study on T cells expressing NK-cell markers.

The material sequenced was CD4+ T cells sorted from blood. The receptors were gathered from a woman younger than 35 in good health.

A few counts support this clonotype. The chain carries TRBV29-1 and TRBJ1-2; D is perhaps TRBD1 (5 bases). The CDR3 length is 15 residues. The ends were cut back, 6 bases at V and 0 bases at J, with 17 bases in the middle. Germline-derived CDR1 and CDR2 are SQVTM and ANQGSEA. The CDR3 DNA follows: TGCAGCGTGGACGAGGGGCCCTCCCCTAACTATGGCTACACCTTC. Amino acid sequence: CSVDEGPSPNYGYTF.

The chain joins TRBV20-1 to TRBJ2-1, with D possibly being TRBD1 or TRBD2 (5 bases each). In germline, CDR1 is DFQATT, CDR2 SNEGSKA (reference sequence). V lost 1 base and J lost 4, with 14 bases in between. CDR3 length: 15 amino acids. The CDR3 spells CSARVVRDPYNEQFF. The CDR3 DNA sequence: TGCAGTGCTAGAGTTGTCCGGGACCCGTACAATGAGCAGTTCTTC.

This clonotype was counted only a few times. The chain couples TRBV28 to TRBJ2-5; D gene uncertain. There are 13 residues in the CDR3. CDR1 and CDR2 (germline): MDHEN, SYDVKM. Trimming shortened V by 2 bases and J by 5 bases, and 9 bases separated the two germline ends. This CDR3 reads CASSLPESETQYF. The CDR3 DNA follows: TGTGCCAGCAGTTTACCGGAGAGCGAGACCCAGTACTTC.

This rearrangement joins TRBV7-2 to TRBJ2-5; D not certain. The V end was cut by 0 bases, the J end by 5 bases, with 13 bases between. The CDR3 is 15 amino acids. From germline, CDR1 is SGHTA and CDR2 FQGNSA. CDR3 in amino acids: CASSLAGLGMETQYF. For the CDR3, the DNA is TGTGCCAGCAGCTTAGCGGGGTTGGGCATGGAGACCCAGTACTTC.

The chain employs TRBV6-5 and TRBJ2-2; perhaps TRBD2 as D (5 bases). V was clipped by 4 bases and J by 7 bases, with 10 bases between them. CDR3 length equals 13 residues. CDR1 and CDR2 (germline): MNHEY, SVGAGI. CDR3: CASSSLVGGELFF. CDR3 coding DNA: TGTGCCAGCAGTTCACTAGTTGGCGGGGAGCTGTTTTTT.

The rearrangement uses TRBV10-3 and TRBJ2-1; 8 positions match TRBD2. Germline CDR1 and CDR2: ENHRY and SYGVKD. The CDR3 extends over 13 amino acids. Trimming took 6 bases from V and 6 from J; bases not matched to a gene: 4. CDR3 bases: TGTGCCATCAGCCTAGCGGGCCCCAATGAGCAGTTCTTC. This translates into CAISLAGPNEQFF.

V and J are TRBV20-1 and TRBJ2-3; TRBD1 might be the D (5 bases). V lost 5 bases and J 1 base, leaving 19 bases between the germline ends. The CDR3 sequence is 16 residues long. From germline, CDR1 is DFQATT and CDR2 SNEGSKA (reference sequence). In nucleotides, the CDR3 is TGCAGTGCTCGTACCGCGATAGGGGTTCGCACAGATACGCAGTATTTT. It is translated as CSARTAIGVRTDTQYF.

The chain employs TRBV6-1 and TRBJ1-5; 9 positions agree with TRBD1. This CDR3 is built from 15 residues. Germline assignment: CDR1 MNHNS and CDR2 SASEGT. With V trimmed by 6 bases and J by 5 bases, 8 bases remained unmatched. The CDR3 sequence is CASRPTDRGDQPQHF. In DNA form, the CDR3 reads TGTGCCAGCAGACCTACCGACAGGGGGGATCAGCCCCAGCATTTT.

This clonotype has more than one count but fewer than ten. The gene calls are TRBV5-1 and TRBJ2-5; possible D gene TRBD2, 5 bases. Germline-derived CDR1 and CDR2 are SGHRS and YFSETQ. The CDR3 spans 15 residues. V shed 1 base and J shed 3 bases, with 13 bases lying between them. CDR3 region: CASSLYSGPEETQYF. CDR3 bases: TGCGCCAGCAGCTTGTACAGCGGACCCGAAGAGACCCAGTACTTC.

The CDR3 sequence is CASSLEISSYEQYF. Here the CDR3 DNA reads TGTGCCAGCAGCTTAGAGATCAGCTCCTACGAGCAGTACTTC. The chain has TRBV11-3 and TRBJ2-7; unclear D gene. V shed 0 bases and J shed 0 bases, with 6 bases lying between them. CDR1 and CDR2 from the germline V gene are SGHNT and YENEEA. This CDR3 has 14 residues.

The chain links TRBV20-1 to TRBJ2-5; TRBD2 aligns across 11 bases. Trimming cost V 2 bases and J 1 base; bases outside gene matches: 6. The CDR3 is 16 residues long. Germline lookup yields CDR1 DFQATT and CDR2 SNEGSKA (reference sequence). The CDR3 coding sequence is TGCAGTGCTAGACCCAGACTAGCGGGGATCCAAGAGACCCAGTACTTC. Its translation: CSARPRLAGIQETQYF.

V and J are TRBV20-1 and TRBJ2-3; D may correspond to TRBD1 or TRBD2 (5 bases each). Germline CDR1 and CDR2: DFQATT and SNEGSKA (reference sequence). There are 16 residues in the CDR3. V was cut by 0 bases and J by 5 bases, with 18 bases left in between. This chain's CDR3 is CSARDGDGKRGDTQYF. In nucleotides, the CDR3 is TGCAGTGCTAGAGACGGCGACGGGAAAAGGGGAGATACGCAGTATTTT.

This clonotype was found once. V usage is TRBV5-1 and J usage is TRBJ2-1; 10 positions agree with TRBD1. CDR3 length: 14 residues. V was clipped by 4 bases and J by 8 bases; unmatched bases: 6. The germline V gene encodes CDR1 SGHRS and CDR2 YFSETQ. The chain's CDR3 is CASSDRQGADEQFF. The CDR3, as DNA: TGCGCCAGCAGCGATCGACAGGGGGCGGATGAGCAGTTCTTC.

This chain connects TRBV6-5 to TRBJ2-6; no reliable D call. CDR1 MNHEY and CDR2 SVGAGI come from the germline V gene. This CDR3 is built from 15 residues. V was shortened by 0 bases and J by 0 bases, with 3 bases between the two germline ends. In nucleotides, the CDR3 is TGTGCCAGCAGTTACTCGGACTCTGGGGCCAACGTCCTGACTTTC. It codes for CASSYSDSGANVLTF.

This clonotype was observed a handful of times. V gene TRBV7-2 combines with J gene TRBJ1-5; D may be TRBD1 (6 bases). The CDR3 spans 15 residues. Germline CDR1 SGHTA, CDR2 FQGNSA. Trimming cost V 5 bases and J 11 bases, with 22 bases left between them. CDR3: CASSPTGTPGIAQHF. The CDR3 nucleotides are TGTGCCAGCAGCCCTACCGGGACACCAGGGATCGCCCAGCATTTT.

This clonotype has just a few counts. The chain uses TRBV6-5 and TRBJ1-5; a weak D match, TRBD1 (5 bases). V gave up 2 bases and J gave up 6 bases, with 11 bases separating them. Germline V lookup: CDR1 MNHEY, CDR2 SVGAGI. This CDR3 is built from 14 residues. The CDR3 region is CASSYQGSGQPQHF. The CDR3 DNA sequence: TGTGCCAGCAGTTACCAGGGATCAGGTCAGCCCCAGCATTTT.